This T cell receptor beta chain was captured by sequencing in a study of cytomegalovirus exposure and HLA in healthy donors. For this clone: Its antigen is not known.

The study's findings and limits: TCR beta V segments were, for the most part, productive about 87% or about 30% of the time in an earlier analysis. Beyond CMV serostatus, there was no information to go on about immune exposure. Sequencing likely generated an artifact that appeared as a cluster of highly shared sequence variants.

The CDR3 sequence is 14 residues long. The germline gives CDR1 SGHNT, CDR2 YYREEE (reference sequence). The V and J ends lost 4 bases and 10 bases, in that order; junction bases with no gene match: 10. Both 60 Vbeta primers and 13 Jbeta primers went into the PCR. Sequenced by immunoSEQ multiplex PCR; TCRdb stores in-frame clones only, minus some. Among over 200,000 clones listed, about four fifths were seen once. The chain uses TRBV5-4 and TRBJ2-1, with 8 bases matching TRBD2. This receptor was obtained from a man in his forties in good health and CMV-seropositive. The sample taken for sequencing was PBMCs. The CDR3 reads CASSRSGTRGEQFF. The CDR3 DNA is TGTGCCAGCAGCCGTTCCGGGACTAGAGGGGAGCAGTTCTTC.